Shown below are 10 T cell receptor beta chains from a single sample sequenced in a study of regulatory T cells in long-lasting Graves disease. Sample time point: newly diagnosed GD, antithyroid drugs for less than 3 months. Generation of the TCR library employed RNA extracted from PBMCs. CDR3-region Arm-PCR and iRepertoire HTBI primers produced the TCR beta libraries. TCRdb independently ran MiXCR on the multiplex PCR reads; one entry per CDR3 protein. Here the sample spans fewer than 500,000 distinct CDR3 sequences, roughly 17% being singletons. The data also belong to a second study, concerning T cells in Graves' hyperthyroidism and ophthalmopathy.

The sample was peripheral blood mononuclear cells (PBMCs), taken at new diagnosis, from a patient treated with antithyroid drugs. The receptor set was obtained from a man aged 35-49 years with Graves disease.

This clonotype appeared many times. The chain couples TRBV18 to TRBJ2-7; TRBD2 might be the D (6 bases). V gave up 2 bases and J gave up 5 bases, with 16 bases separating them. This CDR3 region has 15 residues. CDR1 KGHSH and CDR2 LQKENI come from the germline V gene. The CDR3 DNA reads as TGTGCCAGCTCACCATTGGGACCCGGGGGTAACGAGCAGTACTTC. This encodes CASSPLGPGGNEQYF.

This clonotype was recorded at least ten times. The V and J genes are TRBV6-1 and TRBJ2-7, with 7 bases fitting TRBD1. Per germline, CDR1 MNHNS and CDR2 SASEGT. V shed 3 bases and J 0 bases; nucleotides not matched to a gene: 8. The CDR3 contains 16 residues. This CDR3 reads CASSDWTGLSSYEQYF. The CDR3 DNA sequence: TGTGCCAGCAGTGATTGGACAGGCCTCAGCTCCTACGAGCAGTACTTC.

This clonotype has just one count. The DNA for the CDR3 is TGTGCCAGCAGTTTTCCCGGACTAGCGGATGATTACAATGAGCAGTTCTTC. Translated: CASSFPGLADDYNEQFF. The genes are TRBV12-3 or TRBV12-4 and TRBJ2-1; 10 positions match TRBD2. This CDR3 contains 17 residues. V shed 3 bases and J 4 bases; nucleotides not matched to a gene: 9.

This clonotype occurred many times. The chain employs TRBV28 and TRBJ2-5; tentatively, D is TRBD1 (6 bases). V was shortened by 3 bases and J by 5 bases, with 16 bases between the two germline ends. The CDR3 runs 15 residues. In germline, CDR1 is MDHEN, CDR2 SYDVKM. The chain's CDR3 is CASSLGAGVIETQYF. The CDR3 DNA is TGTGCCAGCAGTTTGGGGGCAGGGGTTATTGAGACCCAGTACTTC.

The chain employs TRBV14 and TRBJ1-1, with D maybe TRBD1 (6 bases). CDR1 and CDR2 from the germline V gene are SGHDN and FVKESK. V was clipped by 5 bases and J by 4 bases, with 14 bases between them. This CDR3 spans 14 amino acids. The CDR3 spells CASSGTRGRTEAFF. For the CDR3, the DNA is TGTGCCAGCAGCGGGACCAGGGGCCGCACTGAAGCTTTCTTT.

V gene TRBV27 combines with J gene TRBJ2-7; the D is unclear. The CDR3 spans 14 residues. Trimming shortened V by 3 bases and J by 2 bases, and 11 bases separated the two germline ends. CDR1 and CDR2 (germline): MNHEY, SMNVEV (reference sequence). In DNA form, the CDR3 reads TGTGCCAGCAGTTTCGGAAACGGGCCCTACGAGCAGTACTTC. This gives the protein CASSFGNGPYEQYF.

This clonotype has at least ten counts. The rearrangement uses TRBV24-1 and TRBJ1-2, with TRBD1 as a possible D gene (5 bases). This CDR3 is built from 13 residues. Per germline, CDR1 KGHDR and CDR2 SFDVKD. The ends were cut back, 1 base at V and 8 bases at J, with 10 bases in the middle. This CDR3 is CATSDFPGHGYTF. The DNA for the CDR3 is TGTGCCACCAGTGATTTTCCTGGACACGGCTACACCTTC.

This clonotype showed up just a few times. The J gene is TRBJ2-7, the V gene TRBV24-1; D is unresolved. CDR1 KGHDR and CDR2 SFDVKD come from the germline V gene. The V end was cut by 9 bases, the J end by 9 bases, with 20 bases between. The CDR3 contains 13 residues. DNA for the CDR3: TGTGCCACCGCTTCCTCTCACTACGAGCGGCAGTACTTC. It is translated as CATASSHYERQYF.

Many counts were recorded for this clonotype. The CDR3 protein is CASSQGHPTDTQYF. CDR3 coding DNA: TGTGCCAGCAGCCAAGGACACCCCACAGATACGCAGTATTTT. J is TRBJ2-3 and V is TRBV3-1; D is uncertain. CDR3 length: 14 amino acids. Germline V gene data show CDR1 as LGHDT and CDR2 as YNNKEL (reference sequence). V was clipped by 1 base and J by 2 bases, with 7 bases between them.

The V call is TRBV4-1, the J call TRBJ2-3; D is possibly TRBD1 or TRBD2 (5 bases each). Looked up from germline, CDR1 is MGHRA and CDR2 is YSYEKL. This CDR3 has 16 amino acids. Trimming stripped 4 bases from V and 2 bases from J, with 16 bases between. The chain's CDR3 is CASSLSNGGFTDTQYF. Written as DNA, the CDR3 is TGCGCCAGCAGCCTCAGTAATGGGGGTTTCACAGATACGCAGTATTTT.